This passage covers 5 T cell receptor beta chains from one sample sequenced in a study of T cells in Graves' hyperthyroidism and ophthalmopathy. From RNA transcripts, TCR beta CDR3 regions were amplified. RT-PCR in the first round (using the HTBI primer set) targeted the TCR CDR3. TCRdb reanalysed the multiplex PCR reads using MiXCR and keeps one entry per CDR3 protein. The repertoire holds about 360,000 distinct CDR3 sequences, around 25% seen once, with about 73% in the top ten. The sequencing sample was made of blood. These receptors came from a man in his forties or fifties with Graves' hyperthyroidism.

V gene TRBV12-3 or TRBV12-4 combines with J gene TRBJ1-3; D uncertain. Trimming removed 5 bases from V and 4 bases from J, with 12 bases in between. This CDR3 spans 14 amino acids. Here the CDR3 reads CASSARAAGNTIYF. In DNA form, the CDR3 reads TGTGCCAGCAGTGCCCGGGCAGCCGGAAACACCATATATTTT.

CDR3 loop: CSVEQGDETQYF. The CDR3 DNA reads TGCAGCGTTGAACAGGGGGACGAGACCCAGTACTTC. J is TRBJ2-5 and V is TRBV29-1; 7 nucleotides agree with TRBD1. The CDR3 extends over 12 amino acids. The germline gives CDR1 SQVTM, CDR2 ANQGSEA. With V trimmed by 2 bases and J by 5 bases, 2 bases remained unmatched. Variable domain in full (rest from reference TRBV29-1 and TRBJ2-5): SAVISQKPSRDICQRGTSLTIQCQVDSQVTMMFWYRQQPGQSLTLIATANQGSEATYESGFVIDKFPISRPNLTFSTLTVSNMSPEDSSIYLCSVEQGDETQYFGPGTRLLVL.

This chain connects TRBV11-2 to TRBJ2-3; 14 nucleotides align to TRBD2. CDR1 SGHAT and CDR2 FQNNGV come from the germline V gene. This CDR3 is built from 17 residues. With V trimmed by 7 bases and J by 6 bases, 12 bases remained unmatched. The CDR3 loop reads CASTSFSGTSGSDTQYF. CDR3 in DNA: TGTGCCAGCACCTCTTTCTCCGGGACTAGCGGGAGCGATACGCAGTATTTT.

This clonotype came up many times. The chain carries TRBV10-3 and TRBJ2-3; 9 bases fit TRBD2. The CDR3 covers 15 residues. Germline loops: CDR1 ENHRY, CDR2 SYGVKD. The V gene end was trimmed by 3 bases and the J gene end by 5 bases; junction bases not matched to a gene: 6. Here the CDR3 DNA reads TGTGCCATCAGTGATCGGACTAGCGAACGAGATACGCAGTATTTT. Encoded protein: CAISDRTSERDTQYF.

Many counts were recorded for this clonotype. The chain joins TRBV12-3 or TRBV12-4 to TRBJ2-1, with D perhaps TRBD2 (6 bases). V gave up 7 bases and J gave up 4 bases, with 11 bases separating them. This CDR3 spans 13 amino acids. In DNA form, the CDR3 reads TGTGCCAGCACCCTGCGGGATTACAATGAGCAGTTCTTC. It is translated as CASTLRDYNEQFF.